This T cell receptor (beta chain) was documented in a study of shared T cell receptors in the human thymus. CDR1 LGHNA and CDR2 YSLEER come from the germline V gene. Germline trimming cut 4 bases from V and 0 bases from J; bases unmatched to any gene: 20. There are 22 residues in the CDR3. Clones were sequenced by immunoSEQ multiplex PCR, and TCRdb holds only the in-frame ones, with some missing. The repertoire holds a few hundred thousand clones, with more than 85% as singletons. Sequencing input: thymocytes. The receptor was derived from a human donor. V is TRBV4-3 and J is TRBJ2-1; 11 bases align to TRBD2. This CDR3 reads CASSLRVTRLAGSPSSYNEQFF. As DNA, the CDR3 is TGCGCCAGCAGCCTCAGGGTGACGAGACTAGCGGGGTCCCCGAGCTCCTACAATGAGCAGTTCTTC.